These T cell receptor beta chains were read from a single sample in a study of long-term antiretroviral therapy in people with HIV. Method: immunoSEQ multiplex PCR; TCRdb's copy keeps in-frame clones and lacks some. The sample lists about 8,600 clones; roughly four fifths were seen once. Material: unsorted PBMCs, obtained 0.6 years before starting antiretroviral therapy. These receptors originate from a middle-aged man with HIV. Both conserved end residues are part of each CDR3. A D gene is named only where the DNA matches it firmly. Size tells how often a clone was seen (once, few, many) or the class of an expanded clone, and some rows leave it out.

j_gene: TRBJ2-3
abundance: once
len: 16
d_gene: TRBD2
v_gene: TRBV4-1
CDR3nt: TGCGCCAGCAGCCAAGGACTAGGGACTAGCGGGATCACGCAGTATTTT
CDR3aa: CASSQGLGTSGITQYF

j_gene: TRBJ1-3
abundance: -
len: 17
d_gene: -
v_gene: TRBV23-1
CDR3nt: TGCGCCAGCATCACTCGAGGCAGGGCTATCTCTGGAAACACCATATATTTT
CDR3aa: CASITRGRAISGNTIYF

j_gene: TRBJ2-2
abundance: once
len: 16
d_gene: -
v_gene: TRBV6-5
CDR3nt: TGTGCCAGCAGTTACTATGGGGATAGCTACACCGGGGAGCTGTTTTTT
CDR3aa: CASSYYGDSYTGELFF

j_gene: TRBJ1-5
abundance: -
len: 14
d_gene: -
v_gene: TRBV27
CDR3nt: TGTGCCAGCAGTTTCAGGCAGGGTGGTCAGCCCCAGCATTTT
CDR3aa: CASSFRQGGQPQHF

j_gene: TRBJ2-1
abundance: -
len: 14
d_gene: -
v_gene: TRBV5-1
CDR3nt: TGCGCCAGCAGCTCCAACCCTCAGGGAAATGAGCAGTTCTTC
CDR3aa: CASSSNPQGNEQFF

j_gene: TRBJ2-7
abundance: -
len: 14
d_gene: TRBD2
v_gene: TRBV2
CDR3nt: TGTGCCAGCAGTGGACCGGGGGGGCCCTACGAGCAGTACTTC
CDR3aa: CASSGPGGPYEQYF

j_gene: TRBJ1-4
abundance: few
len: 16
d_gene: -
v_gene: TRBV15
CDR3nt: TGTGCCACCAGCAGATCAAGTCGATCTACTAATGAAAAACTGTTTTTT
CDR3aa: CATSRSSRSTNEKLFF

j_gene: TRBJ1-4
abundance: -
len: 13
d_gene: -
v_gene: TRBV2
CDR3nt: TGTGCCAGCAACCCCGGGCTGATCGAAAAACTGTTTTTT
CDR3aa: CASNPGLIEKLFF

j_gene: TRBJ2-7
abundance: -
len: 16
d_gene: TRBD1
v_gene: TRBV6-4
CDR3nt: TGTGCCAGCAGTGACTTCGGGACAGGAGAGTCCTACGAGCAGTACTTC
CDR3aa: CASSDFGTGESYEQYF

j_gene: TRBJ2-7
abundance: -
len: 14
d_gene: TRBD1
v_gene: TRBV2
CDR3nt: TGTGCCAGCAGTGCGGGCAGGGGGCCCTACGAGCAGTACTTC
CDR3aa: CASSAGRGPYEQYF

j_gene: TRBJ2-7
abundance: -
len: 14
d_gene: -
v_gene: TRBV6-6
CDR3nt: TGTGCCAGCAGTTACCCACTCCTTCCCGGCGAGCAGTACTTC
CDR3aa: CASSYPLLPGEQYF

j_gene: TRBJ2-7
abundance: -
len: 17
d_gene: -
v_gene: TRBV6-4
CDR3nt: TGTGCCAGCACGAACCCTCCGGCCCCCGGAGGGTCCTACGAGCAGTACTTC
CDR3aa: CASTNPPAPGGSYEQYF

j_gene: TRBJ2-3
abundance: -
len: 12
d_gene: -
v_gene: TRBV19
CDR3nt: TGTGCCAGTAGTATGCCGCCAGATACGCAGTATTTT
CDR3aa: CASSMPPDTQYF

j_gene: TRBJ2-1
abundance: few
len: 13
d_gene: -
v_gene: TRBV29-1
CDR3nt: TGCAGCGTTCGGCCCCCCTTGGGATATGAGCAGTTCTTC
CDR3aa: CSVRPPLGYEQFF

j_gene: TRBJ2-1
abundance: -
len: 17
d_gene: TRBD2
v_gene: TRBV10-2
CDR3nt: TGCGCCAGCAGCTACGGACTAGCGGGGGGAATCGACAATGAGCAGTTCTTC
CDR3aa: CASSYGLAGGIDNEQFF

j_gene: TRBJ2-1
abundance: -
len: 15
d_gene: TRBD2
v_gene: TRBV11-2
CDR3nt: TGTGCCAGCAGCCGTGGGACTAGCGGTTACAATGAGCAGTTCTTC
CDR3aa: CASSRGTSGYNEQFF

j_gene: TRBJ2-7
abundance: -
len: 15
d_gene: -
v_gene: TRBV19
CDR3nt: TGTGCCAGTAGCCAGCGAGGGCAGGGAGTGCACGAGCAGTACTTC
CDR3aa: CASSQRGQGVHEQYF

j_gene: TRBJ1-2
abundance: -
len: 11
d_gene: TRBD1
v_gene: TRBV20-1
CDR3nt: TGCAGTGCGCGGACAGGTGATGGCTACACCTTC
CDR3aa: CSARTGDGYTF

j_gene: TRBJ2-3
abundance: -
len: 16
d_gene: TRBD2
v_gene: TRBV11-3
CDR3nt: TGTGCCAGCAGCTTAGCCGGACTAGCGGGATTGGATACGCAGTATTTT
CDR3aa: CASSLAGLAGLDTQYF

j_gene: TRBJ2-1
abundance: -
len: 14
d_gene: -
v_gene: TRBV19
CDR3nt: TGTGCCAGTAGAACAGGGAGGGTGGGCAATGAGCAGTTCTTC
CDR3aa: CASRTGRVGNEQFF

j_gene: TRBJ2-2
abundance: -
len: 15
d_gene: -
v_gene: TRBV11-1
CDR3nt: TGTGCCAGCACCTGGGGGGGCCGGAACACCGGGGAGCTGTTTTTT
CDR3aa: CASTWGGRNTGELFF

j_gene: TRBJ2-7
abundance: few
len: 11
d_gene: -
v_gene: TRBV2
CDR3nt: TGTGCCAGCGCCCTCAGAGGAGAGCAGTACTTC
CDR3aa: CASALRGEQYF

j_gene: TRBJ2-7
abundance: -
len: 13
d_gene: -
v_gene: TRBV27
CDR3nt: TGTGCCAGCAGCTCCGACAGCGCCTACGAGCAGTACTTC
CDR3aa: CASSSDSAYEQYF

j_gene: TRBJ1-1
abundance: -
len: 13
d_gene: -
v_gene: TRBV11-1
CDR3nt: TGTGCCAGCAGCTTGCTGAGTCGGACTGAAGCTTTCTTT
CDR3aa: CASSLLSRTEAFF